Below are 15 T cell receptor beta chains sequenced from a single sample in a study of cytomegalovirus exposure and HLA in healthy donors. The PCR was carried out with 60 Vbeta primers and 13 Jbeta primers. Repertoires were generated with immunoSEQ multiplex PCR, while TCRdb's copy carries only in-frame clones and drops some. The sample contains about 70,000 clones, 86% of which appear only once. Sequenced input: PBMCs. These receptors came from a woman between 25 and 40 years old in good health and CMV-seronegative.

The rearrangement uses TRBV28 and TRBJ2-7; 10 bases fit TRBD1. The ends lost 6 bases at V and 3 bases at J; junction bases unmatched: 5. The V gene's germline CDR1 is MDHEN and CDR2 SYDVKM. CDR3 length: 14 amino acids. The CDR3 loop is CASRPGQGIYEQYF. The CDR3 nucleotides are TGTGCCAGCAGGCCGGGACAGGGGATCTACGAGCAGTACTTC.

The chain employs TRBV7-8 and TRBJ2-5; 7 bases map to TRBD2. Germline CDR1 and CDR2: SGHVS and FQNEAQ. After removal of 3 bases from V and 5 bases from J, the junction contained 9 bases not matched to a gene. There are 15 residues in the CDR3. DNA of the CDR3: TGTGCCAGCAGCTTGGCTGGACTAGTCGGGGAGACCCAGTACTTC. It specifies CASSLAGLVGETQYF.

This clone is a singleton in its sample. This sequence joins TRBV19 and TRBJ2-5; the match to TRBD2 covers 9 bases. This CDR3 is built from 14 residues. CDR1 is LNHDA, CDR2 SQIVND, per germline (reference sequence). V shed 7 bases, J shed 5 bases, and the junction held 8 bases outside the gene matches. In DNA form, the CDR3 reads TGTGCCAGTAACATAGCGGGAGAGGGGGAGACCCAGTACTTC. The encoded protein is CASNIAGEGETQYF.

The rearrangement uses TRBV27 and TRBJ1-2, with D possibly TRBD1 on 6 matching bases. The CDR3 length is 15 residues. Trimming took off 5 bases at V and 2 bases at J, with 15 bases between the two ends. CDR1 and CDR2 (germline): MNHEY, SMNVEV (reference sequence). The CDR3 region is CASSGFGQGNYGYTF. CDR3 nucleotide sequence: TGTGCCAGCAGTGGGTTTGGGCAGGGGAACTATGGCTACACCTTC.

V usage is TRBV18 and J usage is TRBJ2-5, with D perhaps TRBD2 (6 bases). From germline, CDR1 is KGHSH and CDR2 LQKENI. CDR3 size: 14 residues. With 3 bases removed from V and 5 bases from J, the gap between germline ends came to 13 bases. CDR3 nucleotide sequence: TGTGCCAGCTCACCCTGGCGGGGCCAGGAGACCCAGTACTTC. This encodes CASSPWRGQETQYF.

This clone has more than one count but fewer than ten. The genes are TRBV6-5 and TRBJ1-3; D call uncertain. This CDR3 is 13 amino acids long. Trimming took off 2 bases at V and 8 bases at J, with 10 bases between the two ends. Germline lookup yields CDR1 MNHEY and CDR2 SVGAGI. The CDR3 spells CASSYTSRDTIYF. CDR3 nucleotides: TGTGCCAGCAGTTACACCTCGAGGGACACCATATATTTT.

In DNA form, the CDR3 reads TGTGCCAGCTCACCACCAGTAACTAGCGGCTCCTACAATGAGCAGTTCTTC. Translating it yields CASSPPVTSGSYNEQFF. This rearrangement joins TRBV18 to TRBJ2-1; 8 positions match TRBD2. In germline, CDR1 is KGHSH, CDR2 LQKENI. This CDR3 comprises 17 residues. With 0 bases clipped from V and 0 bases from J, the junction kept 4 bases outside the gene matches. Combining the CDR3 with reference TRBV18 and TRBJ2-1 gives the whole variable domain NAGVMQNPRHLVRRRGQEARLRCSPMKGHSHVYWYRQLPEEGLKFMVYLQKENIIDESGMPKERFSAEFPKEGPSILRIQQVVRGDSAAYFCASSPPVTSGSYNEQFFGPGTRLTVL.

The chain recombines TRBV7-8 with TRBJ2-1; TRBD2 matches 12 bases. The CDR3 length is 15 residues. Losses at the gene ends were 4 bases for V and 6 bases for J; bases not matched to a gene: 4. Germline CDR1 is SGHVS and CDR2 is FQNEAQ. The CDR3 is CASSSTGLAGNEQFF. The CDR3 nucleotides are TGTGCCAGCAGCTCGACGGGACTAGCGGGCAATGAGCAGTTCTTC.

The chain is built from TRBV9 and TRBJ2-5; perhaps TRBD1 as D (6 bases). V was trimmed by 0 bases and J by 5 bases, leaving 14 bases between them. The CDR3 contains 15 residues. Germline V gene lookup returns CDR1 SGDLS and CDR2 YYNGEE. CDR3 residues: CASSVGQRRGETQYF. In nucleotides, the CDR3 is TGTGCCAGCAGCGTAGGACAGCGAAGGGGGGAGACCCAGTACTTC.

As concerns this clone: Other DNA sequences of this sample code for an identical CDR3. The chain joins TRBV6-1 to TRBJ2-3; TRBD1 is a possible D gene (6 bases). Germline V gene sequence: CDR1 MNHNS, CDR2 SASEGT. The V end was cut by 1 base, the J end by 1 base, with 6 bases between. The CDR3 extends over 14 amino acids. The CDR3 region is CASSEDRGTDTQYF. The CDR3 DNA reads TGTGCCAGCAGTGAAGACAGGGGCACAGATACGCAGTATTTT.

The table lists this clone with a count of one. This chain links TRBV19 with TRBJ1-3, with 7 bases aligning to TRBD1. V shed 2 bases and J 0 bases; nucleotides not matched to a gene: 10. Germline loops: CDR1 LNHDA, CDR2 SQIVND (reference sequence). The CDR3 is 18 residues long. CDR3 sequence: CASSIKGGGLGSGNTIYF. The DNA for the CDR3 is TGTGCCAGTAGTATAAAAGGAGGGGGCTTGGGCTCTGGAAACACCATATATTTT.

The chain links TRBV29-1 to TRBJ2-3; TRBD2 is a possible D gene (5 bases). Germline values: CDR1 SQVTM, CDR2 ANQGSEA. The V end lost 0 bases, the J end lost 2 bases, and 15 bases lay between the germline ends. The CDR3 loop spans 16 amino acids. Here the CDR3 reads CSVEDRGLRVTDTQYF. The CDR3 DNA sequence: TGCAGCGTTGAAGATCGTGGTCTGAGGGTCACAGATACGCAGTATTTT.

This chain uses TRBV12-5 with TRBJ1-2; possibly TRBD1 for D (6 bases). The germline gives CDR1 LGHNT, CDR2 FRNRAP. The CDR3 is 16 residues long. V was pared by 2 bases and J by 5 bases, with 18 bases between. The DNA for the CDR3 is TGTGCTAGTGGTTTGTTCCAGGGGACGACTTGGTATGGCTACACCTTC. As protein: CASGLFQGTTWYGYTF.

CDR3 in DNA: TGTGCCAGCAGCTCCGTTGACAGAAGTTACGAGCAGTACTTC. Translation gives CASSSVDRSYEQYF. The J gene is TRBJ2-7, the V gene TRBV11-2; tentatively, D is TRBD1 (5 bases). Trimming shortened V by 4 bases and J by 4 bases, and 14 bases separated the two germline ends. CDR3 size: 14 residues. Germline CDR1 and CDR2: SGHAT and FQNNGV.

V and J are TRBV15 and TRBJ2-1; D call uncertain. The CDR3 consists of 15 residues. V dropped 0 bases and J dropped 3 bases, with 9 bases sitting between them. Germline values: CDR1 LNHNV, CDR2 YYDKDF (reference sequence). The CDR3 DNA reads TGTGCCACCAGCAGAGATTCCGGTAACTACAATGAGCAGTTCTTC. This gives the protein CATSRDSGNYNEQFF. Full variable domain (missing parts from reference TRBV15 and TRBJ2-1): DAMVIQNPRYQVTQFGKPVTLSCSQTLNHNVMYWYQQKSSQAPKLLFHYYDKDFNNEADTPDNFQSRRPNTSFCFLDIRSPGLGDTAMYLCATSRDSGNYNEQFFGPGTRLTVL.